The clone carrying this T cell receptor (beta chain) was picked up a small number of times. Its matching antigen is unknown. These data belong to a study of Graves' ophthalmopathy and Graves' hyperthyroidism. CDR1 is MDHEN, CDR2 SYDVKM, per germline. V was clipped by 5 bases and J by 6 bases; unmatched bases: 8. The CDR3 is 15 residues long. Investigators amplified TCR beta CDR3 regions from RNA transcripts. First-round RT-PCR employed HTBI primers, with a second-round multiplex PCR after it. TCRdb analysed the multiplex PCR reads with MiXCR anew, one entry per CDR3 protein. The sample gives about 370,000 distinct CDR3 sequences, approximately 20% of which show up once; 1.6% is in the top ten. Moderately to severely active ophthalmopathy under 3 months, CAS at least 3, NOSPECS at least 4. Study observations and caveats: Both a roughly 65% sensitivity and a 72.22% specificity characterized the model's predictions of ophthalmopathy progression.

The sequencing input was peripheral blood. This clonotype originated in a woman in her late teens or twenties with Graves' ophthalmopathy. The gene calls are TRBV28 and TRBJ2-7, with 12 positions matching TRBD1. CDR3 coding DNA: TGTGCCAGCAGTACCCGGGACAGGGGGCCTGGCGAGCAGTACTTC. Protein: CASSTRDRGPGEQYF.